The rows below give T cell receptor beta chains drawn from one sample of a study of T-cell memory formation after mild COVID-19. TCRdb re-derived calls from the 5' RACE reads in MiXCR, one entry per CDR3 protein. The repertoire holds around 340,000 distinct CDR3 sequences, with approximately 15% as singletons. Sequencing was carried out using PBMCs or a T cell subset sorted from them (not recorded which). Receptors were obtained from a young man who had mild COVID-19 (a few samples of this study predate the infection). Cell type and time point are not known. The CDR3 runs from the conserved cysteine through the conserved F or W. The D gene is left open where the match is weak. For some rows the clone size is stated as once, few or many, or as a class when expanded; others skip it.

cdr3_nt	cdr3_aa	v_call	clone_size	j_call	cdr3_length	d_call
TGTGCCAGCAGATTAGACCGGGAGCTGTTTTTT	CASRLDRELFF	TRBV11-2	many	TRBJ2-2	11	.
TGTGCCAGCAGCAAGGGGACAGGGGGCCTCTACAATGAGCAGTTCTTC	CASSKGTGGLYNEQFF	TRBV6-5	many	TRBJ2-1	16	TRBD1
TGTGCCAGCAGTTTTAGTGACCGCAATCAGCCCCAGCATTTT	CASSFSDRNQPQHF	TRBV12-3/TRBV12-4	.	TRBJ1-5	14	.
TGTGCCAGCAGCTTTTTTCGCGGGGAAGCTTTCTTT	CASSFFRGEAFF	TRBV11-2	.	TRBJ1-1	12	.
TGTGCCAGCAGTGGGACAGAGGGGACCCAGTACTTC	CASSGTEGTQYF	TRBV9	.	TRBJ2-5	12	TRBD1
TGTGCCAGCAGCTTAGTTGGTCAGGCGAACAATGAGCAGTTCTTC	CASSLVGQANNEQFF	TRBV7-9	.	TRBJ2-1	15	.
TGCGCCAGCAGCCAAGCCCTAGCGGTAGAGACCCAGTACTTC	CASSQALAVETQYF	TRBV4-1	few	TRBJ2-5	14	TRBD2
TGTGCCAGCAGTTACTCGAGAGCGGCGGACGTCACAGATACGCAGTATTTT	CASSYSRAADVTDTQYF	TRBV6-2/TRBV6-3	.	TRBJ2-3	17	.
TGTGCCAGCAGCCAAGAGGACAGGGATACGCAGTATTTT	CASSQEDRDTQYF	TRBV3-1	.	TRBJ2-3	13	TRBD1
TGTGCCAGCAGTTTTCGACCCACCCACGAGCAGTACTTC	CASSFRPTHEQYF	TRBV6-5	.	TRBJ2-7	13	.
TGTGCCAGCAGTTACTCGGGGTCGAACACTGAAGCTTTCTTT	CASSYSGSNTEAFF	TRBV6-5	few	TRBJ1-1	14	.
TGTGCCAGCAGCTCGACCGCTCACTACAATGAGCAGTTCTTC	CASSSTAHYNEQFF	TRBV7-6	few	TRBJ2-1	14	.
TGTGCCAGCTCTCAGGGTCAGTTCCATCAGCCCCAGCATTTT	CASSQGQFHQPQHF	TRBV18	few	TRBJ1-5	14	.
TGTGCCAGCAGTTACGAGATAAGGTCCTCCGGCTATGGCTACACCTTC	CASSYEIRSSGYGYTF	TRBV6-6	many	TRBJ1-2	16	.
TGCGCCAGCAGCCAAGGCAGCCGGGGGCGGAATGAGCAGTTCTTC	CASSQGSRGRNEQFF	TRBV4-1	.	TRBJ2-1	15	.
TGCAGTGCTAGAGACGGGGGCAGGGGCGAAGAGACCCAGTACTTC	CSARDGGRGEETQYF	TRBV20-1	.	TRBJ2-5	15	.
TGTGCCAGCAGCCGGCGGGGGTATCAGCCCCAGCATTTT	CASSRRGYQPQHF	TRBV3-1	.	TRBJ1-5	13	.
TGTGCCAGCAGCCCCTACGGTCAAGAGACCCAGTACTTC	CASSPYGQETQYF	TRBV7-2	.	TRBJ2-5	13	.
TGCGCCAGCAGCCGTATGGGACAGGCAAACTCTGGAAACACCATATATTTT	CASSRMGQANSGNTIYF	TRBV4-3	.	TRBJ1-3	17	TRBD1
TGTGCCAGCAGTTATTCCGAGGCAGGGGTTCAGCCCCAGCATTTT	CASSYSEAGVQPQHF	TRBV6-2/TRBV6-3	many	TRBJ1-5	15	.
TGTGCCAGCAGCTTGGGTGGTAGCGGGGGCACAGATACGCAGTATTTT	CASSLGGSGGTDTQYF	TRBV5-4	.	TRBJ2-3	16	TRBD2
TGTGCCAGCAGCTTCTCATCGGTTGGGTCGGCCGGGGAGCTGTTTTTT	CASSFSSVGSAGELFF	TRBV5-4	.	TRBJ2-2	16	.
TGTGCCGTGACGACAGGACTCAACACTGAAGCTTTCTTT	CAVTTGLNTEAFF	TRBV10-3	.	TRBJ1-1	13	.
TGTGCCAGCAGCTTGGGGGGACGGCGACTAGCCACAGATACGCAGTATTTT	CASSLGGRRLATDTQYF	TRBV5-4	.	TRBJ2-3	17	TRBD2
TGTGCCAGCAACCAAGGGACAGGCTACGAGCAGTACTTC	CASNQGTGYEQYF	TRBV12-3/TRBV12-4	.	TRBJ2-7	13	TRBD1
TGTGCCAGCAGCGTCCAGGGAACTAATTCACCCCTCCACTTT	CASSVQGTNSPLHF	TRBV9	.	TRBJ1-6	14	.
TGCAGTGCTAGCCCTGCGCTAGCGGGGGGGATGGAGCAGTTCTTC	CSASPALAGGMEQFF	TRBV20-1	.	TRBJ2-1	15	TRBD2
TGTGCCAGCAGCTTAGTACCGGGTAACCAGCCCCAGCATTTT	CASSLVPGNQPQHF	TRBV7-2	.	TRBJ1-5	14	.
TGTGCCAGCAGCGGAAGGAGTCACCACGGTCCCGAGCAGTTCTTC	CASSGRSHHGPEQFF	TRBV7-9	.	TRBJ2-1	15	.